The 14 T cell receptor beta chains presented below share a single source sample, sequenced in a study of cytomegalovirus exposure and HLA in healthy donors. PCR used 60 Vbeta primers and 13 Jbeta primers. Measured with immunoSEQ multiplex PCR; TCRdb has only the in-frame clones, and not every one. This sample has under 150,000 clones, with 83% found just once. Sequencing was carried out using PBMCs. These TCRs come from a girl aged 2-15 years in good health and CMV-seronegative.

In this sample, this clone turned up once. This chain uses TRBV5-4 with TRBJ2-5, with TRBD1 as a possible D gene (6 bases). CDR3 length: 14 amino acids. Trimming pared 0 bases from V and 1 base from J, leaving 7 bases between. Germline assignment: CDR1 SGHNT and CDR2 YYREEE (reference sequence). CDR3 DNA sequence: TGTGCCAGCAGCTTGGACAGGGCCCAAGAGACCCAGTACTTC. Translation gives CASSLDRAQETQYF. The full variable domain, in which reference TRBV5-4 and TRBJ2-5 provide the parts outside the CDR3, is ETGVTQSPTHLIKTRGQQVTLRCSSQSGHNTVSWYQQALGQGPQFIFQYYREEENGRGNFPPRFSGLQFPNYSSELNVNALELDDSALYLCASSLDRAQETQYFGPGTRLLVL.

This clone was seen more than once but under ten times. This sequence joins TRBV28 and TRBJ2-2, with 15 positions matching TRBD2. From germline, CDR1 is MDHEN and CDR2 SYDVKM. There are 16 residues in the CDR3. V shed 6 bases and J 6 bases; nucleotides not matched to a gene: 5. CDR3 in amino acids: CASSRGTSGRPGELFF. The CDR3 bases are TGTGCCAGCAGCCGCGGGACTAGCGGGAGGCCCGGGGAGCTGTTTTTT.

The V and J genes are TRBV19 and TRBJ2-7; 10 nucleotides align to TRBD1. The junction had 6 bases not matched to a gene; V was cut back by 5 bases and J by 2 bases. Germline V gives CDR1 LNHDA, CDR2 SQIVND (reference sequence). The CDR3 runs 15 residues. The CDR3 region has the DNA TGTGCCAGTAGTGTGACCGGGACAGGGGCCTACGAGCAGTACTTC. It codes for CASSVTGTGAYEQYF.

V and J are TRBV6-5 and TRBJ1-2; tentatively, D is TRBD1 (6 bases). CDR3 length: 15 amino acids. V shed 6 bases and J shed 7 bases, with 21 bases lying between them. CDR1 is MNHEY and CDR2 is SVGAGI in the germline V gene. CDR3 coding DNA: TGTGCCAGCAGCCCTACCTGGACAGCAAGCGGTGGCTACACCTTC. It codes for CASSPTWTASGGYTF.

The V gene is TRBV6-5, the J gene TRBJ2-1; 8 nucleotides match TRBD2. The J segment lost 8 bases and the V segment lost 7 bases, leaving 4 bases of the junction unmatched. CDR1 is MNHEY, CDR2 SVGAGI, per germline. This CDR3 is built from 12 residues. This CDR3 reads CASTRREDEQFF. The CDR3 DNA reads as TGTGCCAGCACCCGGCGGGAGGATGAGCAGTTCTTC.

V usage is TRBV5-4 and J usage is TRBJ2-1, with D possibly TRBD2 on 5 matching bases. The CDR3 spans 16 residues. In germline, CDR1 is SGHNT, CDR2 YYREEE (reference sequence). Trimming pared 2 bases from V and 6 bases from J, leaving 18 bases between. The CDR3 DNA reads TGTGCCAGCAGCTTCGATCAGGACTTTTACTCCAATGAGCAGTTCTTC. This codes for CASSFDQDFYSNEQFF.

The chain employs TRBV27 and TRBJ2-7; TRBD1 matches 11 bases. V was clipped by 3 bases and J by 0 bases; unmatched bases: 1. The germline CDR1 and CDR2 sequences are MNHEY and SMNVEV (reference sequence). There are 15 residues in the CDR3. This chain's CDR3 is CASSFGQGASYEQYF. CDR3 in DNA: TGTGCCAGCAGTTTTGGACAGGGGGCCTCCTACGAGCAGTACTTC.

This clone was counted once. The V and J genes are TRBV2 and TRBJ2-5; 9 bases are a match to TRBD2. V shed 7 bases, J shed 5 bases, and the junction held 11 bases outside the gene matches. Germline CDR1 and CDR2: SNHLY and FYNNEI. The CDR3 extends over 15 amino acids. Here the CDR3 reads CASISWRGGEETQYF. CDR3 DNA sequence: TGTGCCAGCATCTCGTGGCGGGGGGGCGAGGAGACCCAGTACTTC.

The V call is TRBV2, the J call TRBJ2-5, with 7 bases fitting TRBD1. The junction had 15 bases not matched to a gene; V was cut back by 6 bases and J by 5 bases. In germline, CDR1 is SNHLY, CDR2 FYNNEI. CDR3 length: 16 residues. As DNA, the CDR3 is TGTGCCAGCAGGGATAAAAACCAGGGGGTTGGGGAGACCCAGTACTTC. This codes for CASRDKNQGVGETQYF.

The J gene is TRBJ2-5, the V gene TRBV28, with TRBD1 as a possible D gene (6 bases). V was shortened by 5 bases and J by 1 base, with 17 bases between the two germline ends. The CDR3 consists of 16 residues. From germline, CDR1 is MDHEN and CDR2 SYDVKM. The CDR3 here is CASSTKPRTVQETQYF. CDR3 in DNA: TGTGCCAGCAGTACGAAACCTCGGACAGTCCAAGAGACCCAGTACTTC.

CDR3 sequence (DNA): TGTGCCTGGAGTGTTATGGGGGGGCCCGGGGAGCTGTTTTTT. This sequence encodes CAWSVMGGPGELFF. V usage is TRBV30 and J usage is TRBJ2-2, with TRBD2 as a possible D gene (7 bases). CDR1 GTSNPN and CDR2 SVGIG come from the germline V gene (reference sequence). The V gene lost 0 bases and the J gene lost 6 bases, with 11 bases spanning the gap. There are 14 residues in the CDR3.

In nucleotides, the CDR3 is TGTGCCAGCTCACCATTAGAGCGGGGGGGAAATGAGCAGTTCTTC. Translating gives CASSPLERGGNEQFF. J is TRBJ2-1 and V is TRBV18; 10 nucleotides match TRBD2. Germline CDR1 reads KGHSH; CDR2 reads LQKENI. The CDR3 runs 15 residues. Germline trimming cut 2 bases from V and 7 bases from J; bases unmatched to any gene: 5.

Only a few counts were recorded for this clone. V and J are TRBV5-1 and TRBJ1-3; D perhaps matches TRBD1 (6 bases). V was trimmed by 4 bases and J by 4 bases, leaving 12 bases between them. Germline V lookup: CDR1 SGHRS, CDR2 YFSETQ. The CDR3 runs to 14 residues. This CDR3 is CASSEQGAGNTIYF. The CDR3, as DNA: TGCGCCAGCAGCGAACAGGGAGCGGGAAACACCATATATTTT.

The CDR3 region has the DNA TGCGCCAGCAGCCAAGATACGGAGCCTAGCGGAACGAGCTCCTACGAGCAGTACTTC. It translates to CASSQDTEPSGTSSYEQYF. The chain recombines TRBV4-3 with TRBJ2-7, with 7 nucleotides matching TRBD2. CDR1 and CDR2 (germline): LGHNA, YSLEER. V shed 0 bases, J shed 0 bases, and the junction held 14 bases outside the gene matches. The CDR3 loop spans 19 amino acids.